One sample yielded the 18 T cell receptor beta chains listed below, sequenced in a study of blood T cells in healthy people across ages. Primed by a sample-barcoded 5' primer and a J-beta primer mix, a second PCR proceeded for 7 to 11 cycles. TCRdb passed the 5' RACE reads through MiXCR, listing each CDR3 protein once. The sample has some 1.7 million distinct CDR3 sequences; roughly 30% are singletons. Specimen: blood. The receptor source for this set is a woman between 25 and 40 years old in good health.

The chain joins TRBV5-6 to TRBJ2-1, with D possibly matching TRBD2 (5 bases). The CDR3 covers 16 residues. Trimming removed 4 bases at V and 7 bases at J, with 21 bases between. Germline V gene sequence: CDR1 SGHDT, CDR2 YYEEEE. The CDR3: CASSLRGGSRRNEQFF. The CDR3 DNA reads as TGTGCCAGCAGCCTAAGAGGCGGGTCCCGGAGGAATGAGCAGTTCTTC.

At least ten counts were recorded for this clonotype. The chain combines TRBV5-1 with TRBJ2-6; 9 nucleotides align to TRBD1. The germline gives CDR1 SGHRS, CDR2 YFSETQ. V lost 2 bases to trimming and J lost 0 bases; unmatched junction nucleotides: 3. This CDR3 has 17 amino acids. The CDR3 DNA follows: TGCGCCAGCAGCTTCGGGACAGGGTACTCTGGGGCCAACGTCCTGACTTTC. It specifies CASSFGTGYSGANVLTF.

The chain combines TRBV5-1 with TRBJ2-1, with 8 positions matching TRBD1. The CDR3 extends over 15 amino acids. J lost 7 bases, V lost 1 base, and 7 bases had no gene match. Germline CDR1 reads SGHRS; CDR2 reads YFSETQ. The CDR3 loop is CASSLTDRVTNEQFF. CDR3 nucleotides: TGCGCCAGCAGCTTGACGGACAGGGTTACGAATGAGCAGTTCTTC.

V is TRBV20-1 and J is TRBJ2-1; TRBD1 agrees at 9 bases. There are 15 residues in the CDR3. With V trimmed by 5 bases and J by 4 bases, 9 bases remained unmatched. CDR1 and CDR2 (germline): DFQATT, SNEGSKA (reference sequence). The CDR3 protein is CSAARRTGVYNEQFF. DNA of the CDR3: TGCAGTGCTGCCCGCCGGACAGGGGTATACAATGAGCAGTTCTTC.

The chain is built from TRBV4-1 and TRBJ2-7, with TRBD2 identical over 7 bases. J was trimmed by 3 bases and V by 2 bases; bases with no gene match: 10. The CDR3 contains 16 residues. CDR1 and CDR2 from the germline V gene are MGHRA and YSYEKL. The CDR3 DNA is TGCGCCAGCAGCCAACCCCGAGGCGGGGGTAACTACGAGCAGTACTTC. Translating it yields CASSQPRGGGNYEQYF.

Note on this clonotype: A read error may be the cause here, since a much bigger clone is one base away. The CDR3 end shows no conserved phenylalanine or tryptophan, and so a read error is likely. The V call is TRBV7-2, the J call TRBJ2-4, with TRBD2 identical over 10 bases. The J call may be incorrect, as the DNA end agrees better with TRBJ2-7. The CDR3 extends over 14 amino acids. Per the germline V gene, CDR1 is SGHTA and CDR2 is FQGNSA. The CDR3 sequence is CASTVLAGVGEQYS. As DNA, the CDR3 is TGTGCCAGCACCGTTCTAGCGGGAGTTGGCGAGCAGTACTCC.

In this sample, this clonotype turned up many times. In nucleotides, the CDR3 is TGTGCCATCCAAAGGTTGGAGGGAAACTATGGCTACACCTTC. It yields the protein CAIQRLEGNYGYTF. The chain carries TRBV10-3 and TRBJ1-2, with no clear D. The CDR3 is 14 amino acids. The germline V and J ends were trimmed by 8 bases and 2 bases, with 15 bases remaining between them. From germline, CDR1 is ENHRY and CDR2 SYGVKD.

The sample holds a few counts of this clonotype. The chain links TRBV6-5 to TRBJ2-7; D is uncertain. The CDR3 contains 15 residues. Germline V gives CDR1 MNHEY, CDR2 SVGAGI. V was shortened by 1 base and J by 2 bases, with 12 bases between the two germline ends. The DNA of the CDR3 is TGTGCCAGCAGTTACTACTTTGGCGCTCCCTACGAGCAGTACTTC. Its translation: CASSYYFGAPYEQYF.

This clonotype was observed a few times. The chain joins TRBV12-3 or TRBV12-4 to TRBJ2-5; D perhaps matches TRBD1 (5 bases). The length of the CDR3 is 13 residues. V lost 6 bases and J lost 9, with 17 bases in between. The CDR3 DNA reads as TGTGCCAGCAGCATCTTTCCTGTACAGGCCCAGTACTTC. It is translated as CASSIFPVQAQYF.

This clonotype was picked up a small number of times. The chain links TRBV4-1 to TRBJ1-2; D is possibly TRBD1 (6 bases). Trimming left V 1 base short and J 6 bases short, with 21 bases between. The CDR3 extends over 17 amino acids. CDR1 and CDR2 from the germline V gene are MGHRA and YSYEKL. The CDR3 DNA is TGCGCCAGCAGCCAAGGCGTATTACAGGGCTTCTGGGATGGCTACACCTTC. Its translation: CASSQGVLQGFWDGYTF.

This clonotype has just a few counts. The V gene is TRBV12-3 or TRBV12-4, the J gene TRBJ1-1; D ambiguous. V lost 8 bases to trimming and J lost 8 bases, with 12 bases between them. The CDR3 contains 11 residues. DNA for the CDR3: TGTGCCAGCTGCCACGGTGCCGAAGCTTTCTTT. This sequence encodes CASCHGAEAFF.

In this sample, this clonotype turned up a few times. The V call is TRBV28, the J call TRBJ2-7; D may be TRBD1 or TRBD2 (5 bases each). The CDR3 consists of 17 residues. The V end was cut by 6 bases, the J end by 0 bases, with 21 bases between. CDR1 MDHEN and CDR2 SYDVKM come from the germline V gene. CDR3 loop: CASSSPLRREFSYEQYF. CDR3 nucleotide sequence: TGTGCCAGCAGCTCCCCCCTACGCAGGGAGTTCTCCTACGAGCAGTACTTC.

This clonotype has a handful of counts. The chain has TRBV12-3 or TRBV12-4 and TRBJ2-1, with a possible D match to TRBD1 (6 bases). V was clipped by 7 bases and J by 0 bases, with 16 bases between them. The CDR3 totals 16 residues. CDR3 DNA: TGTGCCAGCACTAAACAGGGTAGGAGCTCCTACAATGAGCAGTTCTTC. The encoded protein is CASTKQGRSSYNEQFF.

The chain is built from TRBV28 and TRBJ2-5; TRBD2 aligns across 8 bases. With the DNA end fitting TRBJ2-7 better, the J assignment may be wrong. The germline CDR1 and CDR2 sequences are MDHEN and SYDVKM. The CDR3 has 17 residues. DNA for the CDR3: TGTGCCAGCAGTCCCCTACCGGGCCGGGGGGGCGACTACGAGCAGTACTTC. Amino acids: CASSPLPGRGGDYEQYF.

This clonotype came up a few times. This chain connects TRBV4-1 to TRBJ2-5; 10 bases align to TRBD2. Germline-derived CDR1 and CDR2 are MGHRA and YSYEKL. This CDR3 is 15 amino acids long. The V gene end was trimmed by 3 bases and the J gene end by 3 bases; junction bases not matched to a gene: 4. The CDR3 DNA reads TGCGCCAGCAGCCAGATAGCGGGGGGAGAAGAGACCCAGTACTTC. Residues: CASSQIAGGEETQYF.

The V call is TRBV5-1, the J call TRBJ2-1, with 12 bases identical to TRBD2. CDR1 is SGHRS and CDR2 is YFSETQ in the germline V gene. Losses at the gene ends were 0 bases for V and 10 bases for J; bases not matched to a gene: 8. The CDR3 length is 16 residues. DNA for the CDR3: TGCGCCAGCAGCTTGGGACCTAGCGGGGGGGCCGTGGAGCAGTTCTTC. Its protein is CASSLGPSGGAVEQFF.

In its sample, this clonotype was seen a few times. The chain uses TRBV3-1 and TRBJ1-2; 12 bases fit TRBD1. J was trimmed by 4 bases and V by 8 bases; bases with no gene match: 5. CDR3 length equals 14 residues. Germline values: CDR1 LGHDT, CDR2 YNNKEL (reference sequence). The CDR3 nucleotides read TGTGCCAGCCGGGACAGGGGGCTAATCTATGGCTACACCTTC. Amino acid sequence: CASRDRGLIYGYTF.

This clonotype was detected a few times. The rearrangement joins TRBV4-2 to TRBJ2-1, with 9 bases that match TRBD1. This CDR3 is built from 15 residues. CDR1 LGHNA and CDR2 YNFKEQ come from the germline V gene. With 1 base clipped from V and 7 bases from J, the junction kept 5 bases outside the gene matches. The CDR3: CASSQADRGENEQFF. CDR3 nucleotide sequence: TGTGCCAGCAGCCAAGCCGACAGGGGGGAGAATGAGCAGTTCTTC.